The rows below give T cell receptor beta chains drawn from one sample of a study of blood T cell repertoires in COVID-19. Some clones are missing from TCRdb's copy, which holds only in-frame ones; the method was immunoSEQ multiplex PCR. This table has 150,000 to 200,000 clones, roughly 76% appearing once. Sequencing was performed on peripheral blood. The receptor source for this set is a middle-aged woman with COVID-19, enrolled during active disease. The CDR3 runs from the conserved cysteine through the conserved F or W. D genes are given only for firm matches. Expanded clones get a size class; other rows say once, few or many, or leave the size out.

CASSLDVRTDYGYTF	TGCGCCAGCAGCTTGGATGTAAGGACAGACTATGGCTACACCTTC	TRBJ1-2	TRBV5-1	.	.
CASRESYNEQFF	TGTGCCAGCAGGGAGTCCTACAATGAGCAGTTCTTC	TRBJ2-1	TRBV28	.	.
CSVVPTHYGYTF	TGCAGCGTTGTACCGACTCACTATGGCTACACCTTC	TRBJ1-2	TRBV29-1	.	.
CASSLSGGTKGELFF	TGTGCCAGCAGTTTATCGGGTGGGACAAAGGGGGAGCTGTTTTTT	TRBJ2-2	TRBV27	.	.
CASSLRATGVEQYF	TGTGCCAGCAGTCTACGGGCTACGGGGGTGGAGCAGTACTTC	TRBJ2-7	TRBV6-5	.	.
CAISGTSSYEQYF	TGTGCCATCAGCGGGACTAGCAGCTACGAGCAGTACTTC	TRBJ2-7	TRBV10-3	TRBD2	.
CAIAFGQGSTEAFF	TGTGCCATCGCATTCGGGCAGGGTAGCACTGAAGCTTTCTTT	TRBJ1-1	TRBV10-3	.	.
CASSFGGSSTDTQYF	TGTGCCAGCAGCTTTGGCGGGTCTAGCACAGATACGCAGTATTTT	TRBJ2-3	TRBV7-3	.	.
CASSLTPSGNTDTQYF	TGTGCCAGCAGCTTAACCCCTAGCGGGAACACAGATACGCAGTATTTT	TRBJ2-3	TRBV11-2	TRBD2	once
CASSYIGGLAGAEQFF	TGTGCCAGCAGTTACATTGGGGGACTAGCGGGGGCAGAGCAGTTCTTC	TRBJ2-1	TRBV6-6	TRBD2	once
CASRQAGFGELFF	TGTGCCAGCAGGCAAGCGGGGTTCGGGGAGCTGTTTTTT	TRBJ2-2	TRBV12-3/TRBV12-4	TRBD2	once
CASQMTGLVSPLHF	TGTGCCAGCCAAATGACAGGGTTGGTCTCACCCCTCCACTTT	TRBJ1-6	TRBV6-5	TRBD1	.
CASSQSLYGYTF	TGCGCTAGCAGTCAATCCCTCTATGGCTACACCTTC	TRBJ1-2	TRBV23-1	.	.
CAISPGAQETQYF	TGTGCCATCAGCCCCGGAGCCCAAGAGACCCAGTACTTC	TRBJ2-5	TRBV10-3	.	.
CASSYSTRAGGGYTF	TGTGCCAGCAGTTACTCGACGAGGGCAGGGGGTGGCTACACCTTC	TRBJ1-2	TRBV6-5	TRBD1	.
CASSLAATDTQYF	TGTGCCAGCAGTTTAGCGGCCACAGATACGCAGTATTTT	TRBJ2-3	TRBV12-3/TRBV12-4	.	.
CASSLTGQGSTEAFF	TGTGCCAGCAGCTTAACGGGACAGGGTTCCACTGAAGCTTTCTTT	TRBJ1-1	TRBV7-9	TRBD1	once
CASRVTGNTGELFF	TGTGCCAGTAGAGTTACAGGCAACACCGGGGAGCTGTTTTTT	TRBJ2-2	TRBV19	.	.
CASSIAGYTEAFF	TGTGCCAGTAGTATTGCCGGTTACACTGAAGCTTTCTTT	TRBJ1-1	TRBV19	.	.
CASSQEENSPLHF	TGTGCCAGCAGCCAAGAAGAGAATTCACCCCTCCACTTT	TRBJ1-6	TRBV3-1/TRBV3-2	.	.
CASSLESSGGADEQFF	TGTGCCAGCAGCTTAGAGTCTAGCGGGGGGGCGGATGAGCAGTTCTTC	TRBJ2-1	TRBV7-6	TRBD2	.
CASGPGGQGKPQHF	TGTGCCAGCGGCCCGGGGGGGCAGGGGAAGCCCCAGCATTTT	TRBJ1-5	TRBV28	.	.
CASSLGRQPQHF	TGTGCCAGCAGCTTAGGGAGACAGCCCCAGCATTTT	TRBJ1-5	TRBV5-8	.	.
CASSPGRVQAYNSPLHF	TGTGCCAGTAGTCCCGGCCGGGTACAGGCTTATAATTCACCCCTCCACTTT	TRBJ1-6	TRBV19	.	.
CSVVGLAGGFTDTQYF	TGCAGCGTTGTTGGGCTAGCGGGAGGGTTCACAGATACGCAGTATTTT	TRBJ2-3	TRBV29-1	TRBD2	.
CASSQVGQDYNEQFF	TGTGCCAGCAGCCAGGTCGGTCAAGACTACAATGAGCAGTTCTTC	TRBJ2-1	TRBV4-2	.	.
CASSSRHRGEYGYTF	TGTGCCAGCAGCTCAAGACACAGGGGAGAATATGGCTACACCTTC	TRBJ1-2	TRBV7-9	TRBD1	.
CASSRTGPLLRGGYTF	TGTGCCAGCAGCCGGACAGGACCACTACTTAGGGGCGGCTACACCTTC	TRBJ1-2	TRBV9	TRBD1	.
CASSPSPALTDTQYF	TGTGCCAGCAGCCCCAGTCCCGCCCTCACAGATACGCAGTATTTT	TRBJ2-3	TRBV11-2	.	.
CASSLGLSNYGYTF	TGTGCCAGCAGCTTAGGCCTATCTAACTATGGCTACACCTTC	TRBJ1-2	TRBV13	.	.
CASSQDRLGARMNTEAFF	TGCGCCAGCAGCCAAGATAGGTTAGGGGCTCGAATGAACACTGAAGCTTTCTTT	TRBJ1-1	TRBV4-1	.	.
CASSIGEGGEAFF	TGTGCCAGTAGTATTGGGGAAGGGGGCGAAGCTTTCTTT	TRBJ1-1	TRBV19	TRBD1	once
CASSPTSDSPYGYTF	TGTGCCAGCAGCCCCACCTCGGACAGCCCCTATGGCTACACCTTC	TRBJ1-2	TRBV7-3	.	.
CASSHSGSSYNEQFF	TGTGCCAGCAGCCATAGCGGTAGCTCCTACAATGAGCAGTTCTTC	TRBJ2-1	TRBV11-2	.	.
CASTNPGETQYF	TGTGCCAGCACTAATCCCGGGGAGACCCAGTACTTC	TRBJ2-5	TRBV28	.	.
CASQVQARTEAFF	TGTGCCAGCCAGGTACAGGCTCGGACTGAAGCTTTCTTT	TRBJ1-1	TRBV6-5	.	.
CASGRLSDTQYF	TGTGCCAGCGGGAGACTTTCGGATACGCAGTATTTT	TRBJ2-3	TRBV6-5	.	once
CASSFRVTGELFF	TGTGCCAGCAGCTTCAGGGTCACCGGGGAGCTGTTTTTT	TRBJ2-2	TRBV7-8	.	once
CASSLAGNTEAFF	TGTGCCAGCAGTTTGGCGGGGAACACTGAAGCTTTCTTT	TRBJ1-1	TRBV28	.	.
CASSYEYGYTF	TGTGCCAGCAGTTACGAGTATGGCTACACCTTC	TRBJ1-2	TRBV6-5	.	.
CASRYAASGGHEQFF	TGTGCCAGCCGCTATGCGGCTAGTGGGGGCCATGAGCAGTTCTTC	TRBJ2-1	TRBV6-5	.	.
CASSMTREDTGELFF	TGTGCCAGCAGCATGACCCGCGAGGACACCGGGGAGCTGTTTTTT	TRBJ2-2	TRBV11-3	.	.
CASRNPGTGTSYTF	TGTGCCAGCAGAAACCCCGGGACAGGGACCAGCTACACCTTC	TRBJ1-2	TRBV6-5	TRBD1	once
CATSDTSTARTNEQFF	TGTGCCACCAGTGATACTTCGACAGCCCGGACCAATGAGCAGTTCTTC	TRBJ2-1	TRBV24-1	.	once
CASSSGTGGYNSPLHF	TGTGCCAGCAGTTCCGGGACAGGGGGCTATAATTCACCCCTCCACTTT	TRBJ1-6	TRBV28	TRBD1	.
CASRAREQETQYF	TGTGCCAGTAGGGCCCGGGAACAAGAGACCCAGTACTTC	TRBJ2-5	TRBV19	.	.
CASSQDLLVSLDTQYF	TGTGCCAGCAGCCAAGATCTTCTCGTGAGTTTAGATACGCAGTATTTT	TRBJ2-3	TRBV3-1/TRBV3-2	.	.
CASSDGQDLGNTIYF	TGCGCCAGCAGTGACGGACAGGATCTTGGAAACACCATATATTTT	TRBJ1-3	TRBV10-1	TRBD1	few
CASSAGTAYNEQFF	TGTGCCAGCAGTGCCGGGACTGCCTACAATGAGCAGTTCTTC	TRBJ2-1	TRBV6-2/TRBV6-3	.	.
CASSEQGSTDTQYF	TGTGCCAGTAGTGAACAGGGAAGCACAGATACGCAGTATTTT	TRBJ2-3	TRBV19	.	once
CASSDRAYTEAFF	TGTGCCAGCTCAGACAGGGCTTACACTGAAGCTTTCTTT	TRBJ1-1	TRBV18	TRBD1	.